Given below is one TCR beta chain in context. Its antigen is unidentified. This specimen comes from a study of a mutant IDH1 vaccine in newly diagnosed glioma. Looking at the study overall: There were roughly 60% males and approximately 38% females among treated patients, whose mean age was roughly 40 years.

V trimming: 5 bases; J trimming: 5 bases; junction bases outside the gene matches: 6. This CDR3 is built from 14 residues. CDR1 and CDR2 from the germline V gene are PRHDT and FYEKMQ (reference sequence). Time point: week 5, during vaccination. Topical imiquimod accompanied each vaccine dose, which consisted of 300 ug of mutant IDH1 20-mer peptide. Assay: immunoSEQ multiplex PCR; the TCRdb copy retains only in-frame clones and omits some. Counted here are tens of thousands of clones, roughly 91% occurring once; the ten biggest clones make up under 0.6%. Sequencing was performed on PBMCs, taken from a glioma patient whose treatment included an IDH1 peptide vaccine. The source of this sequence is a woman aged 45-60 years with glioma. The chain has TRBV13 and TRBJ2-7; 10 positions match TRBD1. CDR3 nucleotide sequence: TGTGCCAGCAGCGGCTGGACAGGGGGGAACGAGCAGTACTTC. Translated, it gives CASSGWTGGNEQYF.